Given below is one TCR beta chain in context. This receptor's antigen is unknown. The input lacks base qualities; no much larger clone sits a single base away. Distinct nucleotide sequences in the sample also encode this CDR3. The germline V gene (reference sequence) provides CDR1 SEHNR and CDR2 FQNEAQ. V and J lose 1 base and 3 bases, and a span of 9 bases separates them. Its CDR3 holds 14 amino acids, cysteine through phenylalanine. Only the CDR3 DNA is retained, 42 bases long and in frame from the first base. This specimen belongs to a study of shared clonotypes between healthy human individuals (dated by TCRdb to about 2020). Study-wide context: The cohort comprised a couple of women and a few men aged 18 to 49 years. For each donor, three plates each were used for CD4 naive and CD4 memory, two plates were used for CD8 naive, and one plate was used for CD8 memory. To estimate repertoire size and how much clonotypes are shared between individuals, the study performed deep sequencing of blood TCR repertoires from roughly five healthy adults. To increase sequencing depth and limit assay-specific biases, TCR repertoire library preparation and sequencing were carried out by different laboratories using diverse techniques. Per donor, leukapheresis produced somewhere between about 0.94 and 9.5 billion PBMCs.

For the CD8 naive samples, CD45RO-negative cells were positively selected for CCR7, yielding a CD45RA+CCR7+ population from which TemRA cells were excluded. The donors were healthy, HIV-negative adults who had no recently reported acute infections or vaccinations. All donors were Caucasian adults living in Nashville, Tennessee, USA. Blood was obtained by leukapheresis, after which PBMCs were separated by Ficoll-Histopaque density gradient centrifugation and cryopreserved in liquid nitrogen vapor phase. Purity and quantity of every magnetically sorted T cell population were checked by analytical flow cytometry. Genomic DNA was isolated from every sorted fraction and measured by UV absorbance on a Nanodrop 2000c. The paper as a whole reports these results and caveats: Estimated clonotype richness was generally larger for naive than for memory subsets. Sampling was restricted to blood, and TCR repertoires in tissues likely differ from the TCR repertoires found in blood. The small number of donors limited the genetic and exposure-history diversity represented. Even with the large sequencing depth, rarefaction of the sorted-subset datasets indicated that sequencing was incomplete. Pairwise subsampling led to the expectation that sequencing depth would affect the degree of clonotype sharing among donors. Sharing across a few donors was observed for about 5% of naive CD4, over 3% of naive CD8, roughly 2.4% of memory CD4, and about 0.38% of memory CD8 clonotypes. Clonotypes shared by all four sorted-subset donors showed higher generation probabilities than non-shared clonotypes.

Using the deep immunoSEQ assay, TCR CDR3 regions were amplified from genomic DNA by multiplex PCR. Extracted genomic DNA from each cell subset was distributed evenly across all wells of several immunoSEQ 96-well plates, and each plate was treated as a replicate. For sorted subsets, each replicate PCR was loaded with around 200 ng genomic DNA, equivalent to some 31,000 T cell genomes. Purified libraries were quantified with a Qubit 3.0 fluorometer, sized on a Bioanalyzer 2100, and re-quantified with the KAPA Library Quantification kit. A separate single-read 150-cycle Illumina NextSeq 550 flow cell was used to sequence each immunoSEQ 96-well plate. Concerning the study's data processing: Because the immunoSEQ output held only junctional sequences and lacked quality scores, the filtering could not match the filtering applied to full-length reads. Sequences were annotated with PyIR, a Python wrapper for IgBLAST v1.9, and V/J genes and CDR3 were assigned using IMGT germline references. Reads were filtered out if the reads had weak V/J assignments (E-value above 1e-6), no CDR3, stop codons, out-of-frame junctions, or ambiguous translated residues. V3J clonotypes were defined by identical inferred V gene, J gene, and CDR3 amino acid sequence. Percentage overlap between repertoires was calculated by dividing the number of shared unique clonotypes by the size of the smaller repertoire. RTK rarefaction, the Chao1 estimator, and Recon v2.1 estimates of unobserved clonotypes were used to assess repertoire richness. OLGA was used to compute generation probabilities for all TCRbeta clonotypes that the gDNA method yielded from a handful of donors. TCRdb took this table from immuneACCESS and kept in-frame rearrangements with V and J called. Such tables lack part of the clones; where checked against another copy, unresolved V genes explain under half of the gap, and the rest is unexplained. The D gene and trimming were derived from the DNA, and the V and J assignments and clone size from that table. The sample data list about 1,900,000 clones, and about 95% of these were observed just once. The top ten hold more than 0.9% of the sample.

This receptor was taken from a man in his late teens or twenties in good health. Recombination connected TRBV7-9 to TRBJ2-5; the D gene cannot be resolved reliably. Sequencing input: naive CD8+ T cells sorted from blood. The cell subset or site label, as the study defines it: CD45RA+CCR7+. CDR3 protein: CASSLVGSEETQYF. The sequenced DNA: TGTGCCAGCAGCTTAGTCGGGTCGGAAGAGACCCAGTACTTC.